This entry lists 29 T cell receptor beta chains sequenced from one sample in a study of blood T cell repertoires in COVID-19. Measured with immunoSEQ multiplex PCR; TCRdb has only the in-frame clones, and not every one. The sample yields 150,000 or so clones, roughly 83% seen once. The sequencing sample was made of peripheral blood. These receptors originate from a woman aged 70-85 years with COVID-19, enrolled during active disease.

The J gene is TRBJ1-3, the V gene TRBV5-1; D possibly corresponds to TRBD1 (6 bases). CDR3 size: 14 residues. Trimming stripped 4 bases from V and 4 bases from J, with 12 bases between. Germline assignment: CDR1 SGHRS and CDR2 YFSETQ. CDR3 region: CASSGDGQGNTIYF. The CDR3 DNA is TGCGCCAGCAGCGGGGACGGACAGGGAAACACCATATATTTT.

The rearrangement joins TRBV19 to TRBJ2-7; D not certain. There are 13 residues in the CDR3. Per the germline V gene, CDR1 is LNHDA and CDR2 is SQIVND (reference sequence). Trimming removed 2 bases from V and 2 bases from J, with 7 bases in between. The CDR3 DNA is TGTGCCAGTAGTATACAGAACCCCTACGAGCAGTACTTC. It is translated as CASSIQNPYEQYF.

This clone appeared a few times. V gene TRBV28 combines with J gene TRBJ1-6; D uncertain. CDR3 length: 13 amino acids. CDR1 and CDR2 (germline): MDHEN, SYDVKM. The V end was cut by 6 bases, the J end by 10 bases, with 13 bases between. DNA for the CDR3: TGTGCCAGCAGCGACGGGGTAGGGTCACCCCTCCACTTT. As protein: CASSDGVGSPLHF.

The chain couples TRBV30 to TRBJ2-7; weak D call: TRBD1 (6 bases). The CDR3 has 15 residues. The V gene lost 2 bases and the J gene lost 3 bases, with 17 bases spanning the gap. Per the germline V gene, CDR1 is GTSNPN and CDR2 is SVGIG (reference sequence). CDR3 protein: CAWSHQGSSGYEQYF. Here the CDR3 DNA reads TGTGCCTGGAGTCATCAGGGGTCCTCCGGCTACGAGCAGTACTTC.

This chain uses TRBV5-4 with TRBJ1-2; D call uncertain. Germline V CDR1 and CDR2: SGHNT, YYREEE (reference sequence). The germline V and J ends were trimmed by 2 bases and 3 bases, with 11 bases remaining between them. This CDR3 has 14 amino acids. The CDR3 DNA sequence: TGTGCCAGCAGCTTTTCGTGGAGGGACTATGGCTACACCTTC. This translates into CASSFSWRDYGYTF. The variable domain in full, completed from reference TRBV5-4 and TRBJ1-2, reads ETGVTQSPTHLIKTRGQQVTLRCSSQSGHNTVSWYQQALGQGPQFIFQYYREEENGRGNFPPRFSGLQFPNYSSELNVNALELDDSALYLCASSFSWRDYGYTFGSGTRLTVV.

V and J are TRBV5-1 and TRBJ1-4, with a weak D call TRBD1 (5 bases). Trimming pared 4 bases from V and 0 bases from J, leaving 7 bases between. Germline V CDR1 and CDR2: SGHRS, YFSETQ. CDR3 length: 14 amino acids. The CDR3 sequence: CASSRGTTNEKLFF. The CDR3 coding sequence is TGCGCCAGCAGCCGGGGGACAACTAATGAAAAACTGTTTTTT. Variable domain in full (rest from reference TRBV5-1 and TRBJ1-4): KAGVTQTPRYLIKTRGQQVTLSCSPISGHRSVSWYQQTPGQGLQFLFEYFSETQRNKGNFPGRFSGRQFSNSRSEMNVSTLELGDSALYLCASSRGTTNEKLFFGSGTQLSVL.

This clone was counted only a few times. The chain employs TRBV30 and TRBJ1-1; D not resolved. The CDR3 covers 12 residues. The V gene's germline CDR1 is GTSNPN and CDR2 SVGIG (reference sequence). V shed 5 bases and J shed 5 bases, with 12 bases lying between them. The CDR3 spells CAWDGLTTEAFF. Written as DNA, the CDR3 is TGTGCCTGGGACGGGTTAACGACTGAAGCTTTCTTT.

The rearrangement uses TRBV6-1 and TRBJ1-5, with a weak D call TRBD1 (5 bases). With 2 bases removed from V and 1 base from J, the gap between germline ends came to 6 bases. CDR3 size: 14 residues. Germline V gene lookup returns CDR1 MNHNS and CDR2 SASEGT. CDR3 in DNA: TGTGCCAGCAGTGAAAGGGGAAGCAATCAGCCCCAGCATTTT. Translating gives CASSERGSNQPQHF.

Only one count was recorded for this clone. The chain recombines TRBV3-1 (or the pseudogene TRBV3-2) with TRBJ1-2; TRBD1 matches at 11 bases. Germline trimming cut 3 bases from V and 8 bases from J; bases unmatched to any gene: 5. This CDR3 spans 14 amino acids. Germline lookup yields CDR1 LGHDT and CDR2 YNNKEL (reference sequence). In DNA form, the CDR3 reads TGTGCCAGCAGCCAGAACCGGGACAGGGGGGGCTACACCTTC. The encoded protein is CASSQNRDRGGYTF.

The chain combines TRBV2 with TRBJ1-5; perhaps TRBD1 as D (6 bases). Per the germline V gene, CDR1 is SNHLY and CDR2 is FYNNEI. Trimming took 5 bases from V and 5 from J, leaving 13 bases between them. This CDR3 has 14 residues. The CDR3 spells CASSPRGGYQPQHF. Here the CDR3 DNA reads TGTGCCAGCAGTCCAAGGGGGGGGTATCAGCCCCAGCATTTT. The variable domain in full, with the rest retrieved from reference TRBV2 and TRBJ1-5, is EPEVTQTPSHQVTQMGQEVILRCVPISNHLYFYWYRQILGQKVEFLVSFYNNEISEKSEIFDDQFSVERPDGSNFTLKIRSTKLEDSAMYFCASSPRGGYQPQHFGDGTRLSIL.

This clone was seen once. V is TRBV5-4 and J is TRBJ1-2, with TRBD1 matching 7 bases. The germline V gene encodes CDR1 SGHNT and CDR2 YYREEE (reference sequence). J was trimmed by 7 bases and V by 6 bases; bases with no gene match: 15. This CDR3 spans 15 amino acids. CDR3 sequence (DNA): TGTGCCAGCACCAACGGACAGGCTGGGGTTCGTGGCTACACCTTC. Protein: CASTNGQAGVRGYTF.

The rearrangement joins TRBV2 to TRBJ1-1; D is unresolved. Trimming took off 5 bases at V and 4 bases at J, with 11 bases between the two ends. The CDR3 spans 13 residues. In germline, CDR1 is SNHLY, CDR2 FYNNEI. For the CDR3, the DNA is TGTGCCAGCAGTCCAGAGGAGGGCACTGAAGCTTTCTTT. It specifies CASSPEEGTEAFF.

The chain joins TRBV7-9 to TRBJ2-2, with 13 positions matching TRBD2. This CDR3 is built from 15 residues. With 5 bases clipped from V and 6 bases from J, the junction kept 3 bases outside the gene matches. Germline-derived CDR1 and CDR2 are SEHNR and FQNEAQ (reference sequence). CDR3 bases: TGTGCCAGCAGCAAGACTAGCGGGGGGCCCGGGGAGCTGTTTTTT. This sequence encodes CASSKTSGGPGELFF. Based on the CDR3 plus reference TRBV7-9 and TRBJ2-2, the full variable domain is DTGVSQNPRHKITKRGQNVTFRCDPISEHNRLYWYRQTLGQGPEFLTYFQNEAQLEKSRLLSDRFSAERPKGSFSTLEIQRTEQGDSAMYLCASSKTSGGPGELFFGEGSRLTVL.

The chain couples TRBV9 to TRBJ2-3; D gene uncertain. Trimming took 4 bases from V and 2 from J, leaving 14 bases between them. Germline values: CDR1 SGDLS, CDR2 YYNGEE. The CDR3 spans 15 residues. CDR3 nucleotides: TGTGCCAGCAGCCTAAGCGCGTTAGACACAGATACGCAGTATTTT. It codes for CASSLSALDTDTQYF.

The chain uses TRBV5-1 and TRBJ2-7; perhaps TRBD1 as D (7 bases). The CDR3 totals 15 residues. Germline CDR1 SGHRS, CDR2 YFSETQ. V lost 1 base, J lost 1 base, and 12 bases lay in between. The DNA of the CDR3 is TGCGCCAGCAGCTTGAACAGGGGAGGATCCTACGAGCAGTACTTC. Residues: CASSLNRGGSYEQYF.

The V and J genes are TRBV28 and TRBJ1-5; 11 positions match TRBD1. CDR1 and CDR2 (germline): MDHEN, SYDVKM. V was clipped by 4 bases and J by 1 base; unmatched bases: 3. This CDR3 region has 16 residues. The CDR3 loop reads CASSSGQGASNQPQHF. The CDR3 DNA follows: TGTGCCAGCAGTTCTGGACAGGGGGCAAGCAATCAGCCCCAGCATTTT.

CDR3 in DNA: TGTGCCAGCTCACCAACGACGGCCCCGGGCGGCGGCGTAGCGGGGGGACTGGAGGAGACCCAGTACTTC. Protein product: CASSPTTAPGGGVAGGLEETQYF. The chain recombines TRBV18 with TRBJ2-5; 10 nucleotides match TRBD2. The V segment lost 2 bases and the J segment 5 bases; nucleotides outside the gene matches: 29. The CDR3 consists of 23 residues. CDR1 is KGHSH, CDR2 LQKENI, per germline.

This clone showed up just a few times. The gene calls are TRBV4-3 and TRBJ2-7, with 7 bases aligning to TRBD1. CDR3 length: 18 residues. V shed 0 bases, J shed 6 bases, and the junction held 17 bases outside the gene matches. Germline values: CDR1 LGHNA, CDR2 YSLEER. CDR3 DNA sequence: TGCGCCAGCAGCCAAGATCCTCCGACCCACAGGGGAATGGGCGAGCAGTACTTC. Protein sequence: CASSQDPPTHRGMGEQYF.

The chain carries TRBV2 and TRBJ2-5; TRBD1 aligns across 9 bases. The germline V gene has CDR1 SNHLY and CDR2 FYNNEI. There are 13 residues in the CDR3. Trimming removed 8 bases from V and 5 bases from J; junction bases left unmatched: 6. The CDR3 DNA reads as TGTGCCAGCGGGGGGGACAGGGCGGAGACCCAGTACTTC. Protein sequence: CASGGDRAETQYF.

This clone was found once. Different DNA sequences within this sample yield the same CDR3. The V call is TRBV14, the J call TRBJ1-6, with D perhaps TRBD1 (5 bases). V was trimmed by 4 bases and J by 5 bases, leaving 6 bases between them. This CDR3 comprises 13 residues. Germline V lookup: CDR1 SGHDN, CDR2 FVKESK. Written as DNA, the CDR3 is TGTGCCAGCAGCCTGACAGATAATTCACCCCTCCACTTT. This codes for CASSLTDNSPLHF.

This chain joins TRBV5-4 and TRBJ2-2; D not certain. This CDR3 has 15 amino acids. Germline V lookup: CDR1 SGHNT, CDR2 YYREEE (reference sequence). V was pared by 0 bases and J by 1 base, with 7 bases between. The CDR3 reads CASSLGRKNTGELFF. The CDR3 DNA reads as TGTGCCAGCAGCTTGGGCAGAAAGAACACCGGGGAGCTGTTTTTT.

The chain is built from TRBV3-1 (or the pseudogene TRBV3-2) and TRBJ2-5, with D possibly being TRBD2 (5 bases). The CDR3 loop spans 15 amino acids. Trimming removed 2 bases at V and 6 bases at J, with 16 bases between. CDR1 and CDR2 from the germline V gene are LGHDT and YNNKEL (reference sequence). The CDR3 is CASSQRSRGLQTQYF. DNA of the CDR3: TGTGCCAGCAGCCAAAGGTCCAGAGGGTTACAGACCCAGTACTTC.

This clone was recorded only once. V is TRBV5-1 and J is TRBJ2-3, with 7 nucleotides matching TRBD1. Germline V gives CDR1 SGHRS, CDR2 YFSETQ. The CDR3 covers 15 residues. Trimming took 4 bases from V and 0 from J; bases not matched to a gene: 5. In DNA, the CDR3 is TGCGCCAGCAGCCCGGACAGGCCTAGCACAGATACGCAGTATTTT. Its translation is CASSPDRPSTDTQYF.

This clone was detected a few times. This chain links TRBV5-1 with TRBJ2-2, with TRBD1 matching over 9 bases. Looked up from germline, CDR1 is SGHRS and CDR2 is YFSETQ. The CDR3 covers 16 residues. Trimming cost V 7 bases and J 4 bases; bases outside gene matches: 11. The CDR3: CASGGTGFGSTGELFF. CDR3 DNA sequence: TGCGCCAGCGGCGGGACAGGGTTTGGGAGCACCGGGGAGCTGTTTTTT.

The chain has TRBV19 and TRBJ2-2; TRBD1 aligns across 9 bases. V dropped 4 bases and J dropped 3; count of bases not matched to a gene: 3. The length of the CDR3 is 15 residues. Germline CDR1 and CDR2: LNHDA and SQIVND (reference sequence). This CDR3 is CASSRTGVDTGELFF. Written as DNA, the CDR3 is TGTGCCAGTAGTAGGACAGGGGTAGACACCGGGGAGCTGTTTTTT. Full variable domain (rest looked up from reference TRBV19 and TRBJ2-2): DGGITQSPKYLFRKEGQNVTLSCEQNLNHDAMYWYRQDPGQGLRLIYYSQIVNDFQKGDIAEGYSVSREKKESFPLTVTSAQKNPTAFYLCASSRTGVDTGELFFGEGSRLTVL.

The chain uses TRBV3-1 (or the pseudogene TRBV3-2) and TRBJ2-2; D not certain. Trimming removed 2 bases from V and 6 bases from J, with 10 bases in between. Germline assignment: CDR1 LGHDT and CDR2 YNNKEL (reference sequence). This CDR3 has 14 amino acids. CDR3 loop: CASSQLGSAGELFF. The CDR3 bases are TGTGCCAGCAGCCAACTAGGCTCGGCCGGGGAGCTGTTTTTT.

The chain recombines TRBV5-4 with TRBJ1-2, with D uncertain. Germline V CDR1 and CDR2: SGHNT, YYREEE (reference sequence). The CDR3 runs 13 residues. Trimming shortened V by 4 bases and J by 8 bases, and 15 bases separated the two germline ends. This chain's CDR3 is CASSPPTYQGYTF. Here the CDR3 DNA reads TGTGCCAGCAGCCCACCCACATACCAGGGCTACACCTTC.

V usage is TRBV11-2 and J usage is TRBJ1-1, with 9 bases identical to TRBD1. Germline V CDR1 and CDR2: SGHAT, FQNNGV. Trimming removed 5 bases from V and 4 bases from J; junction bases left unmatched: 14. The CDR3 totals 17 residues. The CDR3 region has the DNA TGTGCCAGCAGCCTCAACAGGGGGCGGTCTCTTCGCACTGAAGCTTTCTTT. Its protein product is CASSLNRGRSLRTEAFF.

CDR3 bases: TGTGCCAGCAGATCCCAACGGGACAGGGCAGGGCGGTACGGCTACACCTTC. It codes for CASRSQRDRAGRYGYTF. This chain joins TRBV28 and TRBJ1-2; the match to TRBD1 covers 9 bases. Trimming at V came to 6 bases and at J to 8 bases, leaving 19 bases not matched to a gene. The CDR3 loop spans 17 amino acids. Germline CDR1 MDHEN, CDR2 SYDVKM.